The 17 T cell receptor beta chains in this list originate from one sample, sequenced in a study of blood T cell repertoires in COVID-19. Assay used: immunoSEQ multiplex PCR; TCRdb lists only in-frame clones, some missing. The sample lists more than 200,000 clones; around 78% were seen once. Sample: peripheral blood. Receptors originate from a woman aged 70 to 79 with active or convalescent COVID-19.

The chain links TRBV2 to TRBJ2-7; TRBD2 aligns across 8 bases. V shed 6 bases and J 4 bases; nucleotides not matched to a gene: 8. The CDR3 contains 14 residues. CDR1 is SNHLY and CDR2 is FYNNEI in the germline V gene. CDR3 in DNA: TGTGCCAGCAGGCCGGGAGGGGGTTTGTACGAGCAGTACTTC. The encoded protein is CASRPGGGLYEQYF.

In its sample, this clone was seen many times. This CDR3 reads CASMGRQGDDGYTF. The CDR3 nucleotides read TGCGCCAGCATGGGACGGCAGGGGGATGATGGCTACACCTTC. The chain combines TRBV10-2 with TRBJ1-2, with 7 bases identical to TRBD1. Germline trimming cut 7 bases from V and 6 bases from J; bases unmatched to any gene: 11. This CDR3 is 14 amino acids long. Germline V lookup: CDR1 WSHSY, CDR2 SAAADI.

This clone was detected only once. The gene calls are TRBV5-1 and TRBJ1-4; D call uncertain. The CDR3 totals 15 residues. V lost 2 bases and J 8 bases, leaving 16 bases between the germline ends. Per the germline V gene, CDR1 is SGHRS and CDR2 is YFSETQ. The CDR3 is CASSFLPGGQEKLFF. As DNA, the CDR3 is TGCGCCAGCAGCTTCCTTCCGGGAGGGCAAGAAAAACTGTTTTTT. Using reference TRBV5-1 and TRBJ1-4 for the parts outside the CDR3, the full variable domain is KAGVTQTPRYLIKTRGQQVTLSCSPISGHRSVSWYQQTPGQGLQFLFEYFSETQRNKGNFPGRFSGRQFSNSRSEMNVSTLELGDSALYLCASSFLPGGQEKLFFGSGTQLSVL.

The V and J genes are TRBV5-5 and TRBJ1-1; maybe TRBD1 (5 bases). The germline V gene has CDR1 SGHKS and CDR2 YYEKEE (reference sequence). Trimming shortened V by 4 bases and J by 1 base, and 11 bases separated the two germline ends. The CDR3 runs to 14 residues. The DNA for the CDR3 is TGTGCCAGCAGCCAAGCGACAGCGAACACTGAAGCTTTCTTT. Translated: CASSQATANTEAFF.

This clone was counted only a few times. The CDR3 bases are TGTGCCAGCAGTTTCGGACAGGGAAGCTATGGCTACACCTTC. Amino acids: CASSFGQGSYGYTF. The chain links TRBV6-6 to TRBJ1-2; 8 nucleotides agree with TRBD1. Germline V gives CDR1 MNHNY, CDR2 SVGAGI (reference sequence). J lost 4 bases, V lost 4 bases, and 5 bases had no gene match. This CDR3 contains 14 residues.

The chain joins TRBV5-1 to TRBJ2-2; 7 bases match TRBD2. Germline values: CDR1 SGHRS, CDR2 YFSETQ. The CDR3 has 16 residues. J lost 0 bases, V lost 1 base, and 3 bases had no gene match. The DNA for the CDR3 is TGCGCCAGCAGCTTGAGCGGGACCGCGAACACCGGGGAGCTGTTTTTT. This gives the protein CASSLSGTANTGELFF.

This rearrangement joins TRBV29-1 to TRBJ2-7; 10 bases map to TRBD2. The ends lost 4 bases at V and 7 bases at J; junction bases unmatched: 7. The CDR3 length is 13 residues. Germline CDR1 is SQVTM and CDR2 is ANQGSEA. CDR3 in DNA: TGCAGCGTTGTTGAGCTAGCGGGAGAGGAGCAGTACTTC. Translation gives CSVVELAGEEQYF.

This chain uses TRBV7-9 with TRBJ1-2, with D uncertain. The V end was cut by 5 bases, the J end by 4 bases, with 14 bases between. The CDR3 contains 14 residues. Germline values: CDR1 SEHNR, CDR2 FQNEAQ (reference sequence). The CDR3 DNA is TGTGCCAGCAGCCCCCGGTCGGAGAGCTATGGCTACACCTTC. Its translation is CASSPRSESYGYTF.

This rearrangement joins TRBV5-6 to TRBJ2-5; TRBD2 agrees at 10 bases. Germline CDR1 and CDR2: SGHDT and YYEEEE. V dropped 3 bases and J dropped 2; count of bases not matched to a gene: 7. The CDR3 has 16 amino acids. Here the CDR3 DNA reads TGTGCCAGCAGCTCAGGACTAGCGGTTGTACAAGAGACCCAGTACTTC. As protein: CASSSGLAVVQETQYF.

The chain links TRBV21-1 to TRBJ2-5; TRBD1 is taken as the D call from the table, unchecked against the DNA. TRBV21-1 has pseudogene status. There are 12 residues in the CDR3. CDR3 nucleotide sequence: TGTGCCAGCAGGGCCCCCTTTGAGACCCAGTACTTC. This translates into CASRAPFETQYF.

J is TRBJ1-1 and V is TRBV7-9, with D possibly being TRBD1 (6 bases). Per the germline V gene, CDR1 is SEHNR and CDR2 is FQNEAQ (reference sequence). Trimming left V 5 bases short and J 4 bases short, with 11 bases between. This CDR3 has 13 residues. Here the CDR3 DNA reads TGTGCCAGCAGCCCAGAGGGGGTCACTGAAGCTTTCTTT. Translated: CASSPEGVTEAFF. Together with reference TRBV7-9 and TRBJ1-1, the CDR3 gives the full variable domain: DTGVSQNPRHKITKRGQNVTFRCDPISEHNRLYWYRQTLGQGPEFLTYFQNEAQLEKSRLLSDRFSAERPKGSFSTLEIQRTEQGDSAMYLCASSPEGVTEAFFGQGTRLTVV.

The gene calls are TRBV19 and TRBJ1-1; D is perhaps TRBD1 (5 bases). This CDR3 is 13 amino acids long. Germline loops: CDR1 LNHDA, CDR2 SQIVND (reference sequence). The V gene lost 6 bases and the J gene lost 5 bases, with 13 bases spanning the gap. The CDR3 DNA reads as TGTGCCAGTAGCATCCTCGGGGGAACTGAAGCTTTCTTT. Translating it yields CASSILGGTEAFF.

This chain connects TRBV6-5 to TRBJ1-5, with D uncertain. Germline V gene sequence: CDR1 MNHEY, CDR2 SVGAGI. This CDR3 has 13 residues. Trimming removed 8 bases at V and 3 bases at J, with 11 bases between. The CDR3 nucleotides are TGTGCCAGCCAACGCAGGAACAATCAGCCCCAGCATTTT. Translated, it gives CASQRRNNQPQHF.

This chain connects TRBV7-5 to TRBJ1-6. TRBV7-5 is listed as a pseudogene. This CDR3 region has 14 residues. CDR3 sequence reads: CARSSDRGGSPLHF. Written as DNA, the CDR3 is TGTGCCAGAAGCTCTGATAGGGGGGGTTCACCCCTCCACTTT.

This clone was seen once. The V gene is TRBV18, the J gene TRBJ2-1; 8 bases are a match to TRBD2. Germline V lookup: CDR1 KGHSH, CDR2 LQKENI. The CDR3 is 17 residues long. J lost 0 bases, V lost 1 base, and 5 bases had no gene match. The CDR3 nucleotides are TGTGCCAGCTCACCACACGTCGGGACTAGCTCCTACAATGAGCAGTTCTTC. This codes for CASSPHVGTSSYNEQFF.

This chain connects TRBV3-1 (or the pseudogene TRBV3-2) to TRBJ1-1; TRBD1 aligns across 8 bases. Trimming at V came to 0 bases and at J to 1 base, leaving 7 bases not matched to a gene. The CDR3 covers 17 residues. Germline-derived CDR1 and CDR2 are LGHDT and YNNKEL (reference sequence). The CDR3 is CASSQERQGTANTEAFF. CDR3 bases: TGTGCCAGCAGCCAAGAGAGACAGGGGACAGCGAACACTGAAGCTTTCTTT.

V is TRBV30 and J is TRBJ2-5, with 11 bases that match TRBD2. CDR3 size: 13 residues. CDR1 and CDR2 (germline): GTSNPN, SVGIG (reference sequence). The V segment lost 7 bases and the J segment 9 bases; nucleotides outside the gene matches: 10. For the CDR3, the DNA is TGTGCCTATTCTAGCGGGGGGCCCAGGGCCCAGTACTTC. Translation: CAYSSGGPRAQYF.